One T cell receptor beta chain is described in this entry. The antigen this receptor binds is unknown. Per-nucleotide qualities are absent, and no much larger clonotype sits a single base away. The data derive from a study of cytomegalovirus exposure and HLA in healthy donors (dated by TCRdb to 2016 to 2017). General notes on the study: In an earlier analysis of roughly 500 of the donors, around 300 Gb of sequence data and 90 million to 120 million unique TCR beta sequences from about 190 million T cells were reported. An early release that covered about 640 HLA-typed donors contained 250 to 350 gigabases of sequencing data and 75 million to 100 million unique TCR sequences. The genetic ancestry cluster associated with self-reported Caucasian donors included roughly 84% of the roughly 410 genotyped donors. The study aimed to test whether signatures of past pathogen exposure could be identified by cataloging public T cell receptors. Using immunosequencing, the study profiled T cell repertoires from about 620 subjects and related those repertoires to cytomegalovirus serostatus. A separate validation cohort of 100 to 150 different subjects was used in addition to the approximately 640-subject first cohort. To predict cytomegalovirus infection status, the study brought together high-throughput TCR immunosequencing, statistical association of individual TCRs with disease status, and machine learning. To study patterns of TCR occurrence, a later analysis re-analyzed previously published TCR beta repertoires from just over 650 donors and added high-resolution HLA genotyping. Rather than using new phenotypic data, the later analysis identified candidate immune exposures from TCR beta sequences and from how often those sequences occurred across donors. To decide whether each TCR beta V gene segment behaved as functional or pseudogenic, an earlier analysis of some 600 of the donors relied on high-throughput TCR beta sequencing. Alongside the repertoire data, information on donor age, sex, ethnicity and CMV serostatus was compiled. Genome-wide SNP genotypes for about 60% of the roughly 670 donors were used in a later genetic analysis, which treated that subset as a discovery cohort. All discovery cohort repertoires had been generated using a single sequencing platform. HLA typing included class I and class II loci at four-digit resolution. The number of typed donors differed by locus: about 629-630 for A, B, C, DRB1 and DQB1; approximately 530 for DQA1; approximately 610 for DPA1; and some 430 for DPB1. Five DR-DQ haplotypes were treated as single units for association and clustering because of strong linkage in the cohort. On average, roughly 240,000 unique TCR beta nucleotide sequences were sequenced per donor among fewer than 500 genotyped donors of the cohort, with 15% to 20% of those sequences being non-productive. The paper as a whole reports these results and caveats: For the cohort, immune exposure information was limited to CMV serostatus. It was suggested by the authors that the approach could potentially be generalized to other disease states and immunological phenotypes. Most TCR sequences were seen in very few donors, while some public TCRs were found in many individuals. Because counts were too low, 15 or so rarely observed V segments, including chromosome 9 orphons, were excluded from the earlier analysis of 587 of the donors. According to a later analysis, TCR association rates differed among HLA loci, with DRB1 alleles showing the most associated TCRs and HLA-C alleles showing the fewest. Linkage disequilibrium might explain the correlated functional status among segregating V segments, but an unknown experimental factor could not be ruled out. In this cohort, only TCR beta chains were sequenced, and detectable features were limited by the absence of alpha or paired-chain data. A few of the identified cytomegalovirus-associated TCR beta chains were confirmed in vitro to be specific for cytomegalovirus antigens. The study listed 150 to 200 TCR beta chains as associated with cytomegalovirus. A further reported finding was that TCR beta sequences accurately predicted the HLA-A and HLA-B alleles for most subjects in the first cohort. Roughly uniform sequencing depth across donors was assumed in presence/absence analyses, although this assumption may not hold. In a later analysis, HLA-associated TCR beta chains were found to be more clonally expanded and to have lower generation probabilities than equally common non-associated chains. The classifier was reported to diagnose cytomegalovirus status with high specificity and sensitivity in both the original cohort and the validation cohort. When HLA alleles, especially DR and DQ, strongly co-occurred, attributing TCR associations to individual alleles was difficult. At a false discovery rate of 0.05, a later analysis linked under 20,000 TCR beta sequences to specific HLA alleles. Some IMGT-functional V segments, including TRBV6-2 and TRBV6-3, could not be distinguished by the 87-base-pair reads and were therefore excluded. Most CMV-associated TCR beta chains appeared to be HLA-restricted in a later analysis, and the HLA associations seemed to be driven largely by CMV exposure. According to a later genetic analysis, donors in an Asian-associated ancestry cluster had fewer N-insertions in productive TCRs than the approximately 700-donor mean. Broadly in line with IMGT annotations, most TCR beta V segments showed up in productive rearrangements about 90% or about 30% of the time in an earlier analysis of around 600 of the donors. Because HLA typing was missing for some donors at each locus, association tests included only the typed subset. According to a later analysis, parvovirus B19, influenza, CMV and Epstein-Barr virus appeared linked to several top co-occurrence clusters. A later genetic analysis associated a missense DCLRE1C variant with V-gene and J-gene trimming of TCR beta chains, and an independent cohort replicated the association. A group of highly shared sequence variants was considered likely to be a technical artifact of the sequencing pipeline.

Library prep was done by the immunoSEQ multiplex PCR assay. A mixture of 60 forward primers for TCR Vbeta segments and 13 reverse primers for TCR Jbeta segments was used in the multiplex PCR. A multiplex PCR assay on genomic DNA amplified the CDR3 region of rearranged TCR beta genes. On the Illumina HiSeq System, the amplified TCR beta libraries were sequenced as 87-base-pair reads. Turning to the authors' computational methods: In a later analysis, tens of millions of unique TCR beta chains were counted across the 690 or so repertoires, and around 11 million of these chains were shared by at least two donors. Raw reads were error-corrected and collapsed into unique sequences by a nearest-neighbor algorithm in which closely related sequences were merged to remove PCR and sequencing errors. To assign V, D and J gene segments, CDR3 sequences were aligned to IMGT reference sequences. Each retained sequence needed at least a six-nucleotide match to both a V gene segment and a J gene segment. Rearrangements were called productive when the CDR3 lacked stop codons and stayed in frame with V and J; all others were non-productive. CDR3 was defined by IMGT convention, running from the second conserved V-encoded cysteine to the conserved J-encoded phenylalanine. Sequences without an unambiguous match to a single V gene segment were excluded from the earlier analysis of approximately 600 of the donors. In an earlier analysis of about 590 of the donors, a V segment was called functional when productive rearrangements were above 56.7%, and segregating when the standard deviation between donors exceeded 5%. A statistical classification framework was built for diagnosing cytomegalovirus status from the catalog of TCR beta chain sequences. V and J gene assignment, in a later analysis, came from comparing TCR nucleotide sequences with IMGT/GENE-DB human TR gene sequences. In a later analysis, CDR3 sequences and most-parsimonious VDJ recombination scenarios were assigned using the TCRdist pipeline. In a later analysis, each TCR beta chain was defined by its CDR3 amino acid sequence together with its V-gene family, and reads without a unique V-gene family were excluded. To address suspected cross-contamination and a sequencing artifact, a later analysis removed roughly 640 highly shared, low-generation-probability nucleotide sequences. A later analysis calculated a clonal expansion index for each public chain from normalized within-repertoire ranks of inferred template counts. In a later analysis, generation probabilities were computed using a VDJ recombination model fitted to out-of-frame rearrangements, and the results were checked against IGoR. A later analysis scored TCR-TCR, TCR-HLA and TCR-CMV co-occurrence with hypergeometric tests, applying a repertoire-size bias correction to TCR pairs. False discovery rates were estimated in a later analysis by permuting HLA or CMV assignments 20 times. A later analysis grouped co-occurring TCRs with DBSCAN, adding TCRdist sequence similarity when clustering within HLA-allele-positive subsets. For co-occurrence clustering, repertoires with fewer than 30,000 or more than 120,000 public chains were excluded, along with a handful of repertoires with anomalous nucleotide sharing. Sourced from immuneACCESS, this table was stored by TCRdb with only in-frame sequences that have V and J called. A share of the clones is absent; for the studies checked, an unresolved V gene accounts for under half, and the remainder has no known explanation. V and J calls and clone size are those listed in that table; D and trimming were worked out from the DNA. The sample data list some 190,000 clones, and 86% of these were observed just once. The ten largest clones represent around 0.3% of the sample.

The cohort comprised some 700 healthy bone marrow donors. At the time of sampling, all cohort members were nominally healthy, though unrecorded immune exposures were likely present. The donor tested CMV seronegative and was one of the 352 seronegative cohort members. A peripheral blood sample was provided by each donor, and peripheral blood mononuclear cells were used for TCR beta sequencing. Genomic DNA extraction from the blood cell samples was performed with the Qiagen DNeasy Blood Extraction Kit. In the germline V gene (reference sequence), CDR1 corresponds to DFQATT and CDR2 to SNEGSKA. The CDR3 contains 11 residues, cysteine and phenylalanine counted. Kept here is only the CDR3 DNA, which spans 33 bases and is read in frame from base 1. V is cut back by 6 bases and J by 7 bases, with 3 bases in the junction unmatched.

The sequence was collected from a woman younger than 45 in good health and CMV-seronegative. The specimen sequenced was PBMCs. The chain employs TRBV20-1 and TRBJ2-4; TRBD1 agrees with 7 junctional bases. The CDR3 sequence is CSAPRGNIQYF. The sequenced DNA is TGCAGTGCCCCCAGGGGGAACATTCAGTACTTC.